The entry below gives a single T cell receptor beta chain sequence along with its context. The entry originates in a study of control samples from healthy donors and cancer patients. The repertoire was sequenced with immunoSEQ multiplex PCR; TCRdb's copy has only in-frame clones and lacks some. The table shows 120,000 or so clones, with 85% to 95% occurring only once. Sequences were obtained from PBMCs. This sequence was found in a man at least 80 years old with head and neck cancer.

The CDR3 spells CASSLGPAGTQYF. The CDR3 coding sequence is TGTGCCAGCAGCTTGGGGCCAGCGGGGACCCAGTACTTC. The chain employs TRBV5-6 and TRBJ2-5; D might be TRBD2 (6 bases). V was clipped by 0 bases and J by 7 bases, with 10 bases between them. This CDR3 comprises 13 residues. The germline V gene encodes CDR1 SGHDT and CDR2 YYEEEE.